The sequence of this T cell receptor beta chain was determined in a study of blood T cells in healthy people across ages. For the second PCR, which ran for about 6 to 11 cycles, a sample-barcoded 5' primer and a J-beta primer mix were used. CDR3-containing paired-end reads numbered at least 2.5 million in each sample. Each CDR3 protein gets one entry after TCRdb re-called the 5' RACE reads with MiXCR. Found here are fewer than 1,000,000 distinct CDR3 sequences, about half of them singletons; the top ten hold 15% to 20%. Notes on this clonotype: What it binds is not known.

Study results and caveats: Older age coincided with a roughly linear decline in TCR beta diversity per million T cells. PBMCs that were unsorted prevented a conclusive naive versus antigen-experienced comparison.

The CDR3 is made up of 14 amino acids. V lost 4 bases to trimming and J lost 5 bases, with 14 bases between them. Germline lookup yields CDR1 SGHKS and CDR2 YYEKEE (reference sequence). All donors came from Russia, were Caucasian and healthy, and spanned ages roughly 6 to 95. This chain joins TRBV5-5 and TRBJ2-3; tentative D call: TRBD2 (5 bases). The receptor's source is a man of 80 years or more in good health. Sequences were obtained from blood. Written as DNA, the CDR3 is TGTGCCAGCAGCCTACTATTCGGAGGAGATACGCAGTATTTT. Encoded protein: CASSLLFGGDTQYF.